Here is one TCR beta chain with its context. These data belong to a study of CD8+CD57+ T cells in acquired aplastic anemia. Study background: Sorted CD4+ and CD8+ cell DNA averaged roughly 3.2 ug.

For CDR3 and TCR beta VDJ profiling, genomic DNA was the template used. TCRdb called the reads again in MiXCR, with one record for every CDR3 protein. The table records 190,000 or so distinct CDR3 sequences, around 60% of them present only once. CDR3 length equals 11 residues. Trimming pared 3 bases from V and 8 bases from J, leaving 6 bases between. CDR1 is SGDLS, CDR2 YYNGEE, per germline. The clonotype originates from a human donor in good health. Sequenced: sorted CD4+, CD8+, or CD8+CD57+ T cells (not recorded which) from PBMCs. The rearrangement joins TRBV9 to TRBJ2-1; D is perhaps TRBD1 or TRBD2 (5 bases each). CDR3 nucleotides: TGTGCCAGCAGCGGGGGACATGAGCAGTTCTTC. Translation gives CASSGGHEQFF.